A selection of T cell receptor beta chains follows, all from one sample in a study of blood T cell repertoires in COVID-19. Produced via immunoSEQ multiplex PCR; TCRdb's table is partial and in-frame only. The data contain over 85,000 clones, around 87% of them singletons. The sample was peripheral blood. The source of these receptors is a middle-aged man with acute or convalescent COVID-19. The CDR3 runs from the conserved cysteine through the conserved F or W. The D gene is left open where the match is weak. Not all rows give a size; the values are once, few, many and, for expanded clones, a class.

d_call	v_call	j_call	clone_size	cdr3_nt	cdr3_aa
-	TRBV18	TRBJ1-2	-	TGTGCCAGCGCAGAGGCCCCGGACTCAAACTATGGCTACACCTTC	CASAEAPDSNYGYTF
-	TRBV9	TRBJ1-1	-	TGTGCCAGCAGCGTAGCGGGAAGAAGTTCAAGTGAAGCTTTCTTT	CASSVAGRSSSEAFF
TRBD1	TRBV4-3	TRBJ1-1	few	TGCGCCAGCAGCCAAGAGTTAGAGGGGGCGCGCACTGAAGCTTTCTTT	CASSQELEGARTEAFF
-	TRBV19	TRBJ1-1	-	TGTGCCAGTAGTCCCGCGCAGGGGAACACTGAAGCTTTCTTT	CASSPAQGNTEAFF
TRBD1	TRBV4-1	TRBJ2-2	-	TGCGCCAGCAGTCACGACAGGGCGGACACCGGGGAGCTGTTTTTT	CASSHDRADTGELFF
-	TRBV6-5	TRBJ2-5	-	TGTGCCAGCAGTCGACAGCCCCAAGAGACCCAGTACTTC	CASSRQPQETQYF
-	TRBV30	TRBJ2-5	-	TGTGCCTGGAGTCCCCTCCGCCCAGGGGAGACCCAGTACTTC	CAWSPLRPGETQYF
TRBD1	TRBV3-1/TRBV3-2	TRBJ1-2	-	TGTGCCAGCAGCACTCACGACAGGGCGGGTGGCTACACCTTC	CASSTHDRAGGYTF
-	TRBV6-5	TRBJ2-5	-	TGTGCCAGCAGGAGGTCCGAGATTCAAGAGACCCAGTACTTC	CASRRSEIQETQYF
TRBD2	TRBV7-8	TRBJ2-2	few	TGTGCCAGCAGCTTAGTGGGCGGGGGGGCCCACGGGGAGCTGTTTTTT	CASSLVGGGAHGELFF
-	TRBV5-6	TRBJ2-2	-	TGTGCCAGCAGCTTGGCCGGTGGAGTGAACACCGGGGAGCTGTTTTTT	CASSLAGGVNTGELFF
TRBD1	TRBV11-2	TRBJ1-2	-	TGTGCCAGCAGCTTATTCTTATCAGGGGGCTATGGCTACACCTTC	CASSLFLSGGYGYTF
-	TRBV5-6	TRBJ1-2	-	TGTGCCAGCAGCCCGAGTCGCCAGGGGTTTAACTATGGCTACACCTTC	CASSPSRQGFNYGYTF